What follows are 3 T cell receptor beta chains derived from one specimen sequenced in a study of tumor-infiltrating lymphocytes in primary liver carcinoma. TCR beta cDNA was made from 400 to 500 ng total RNA with a constant-region primer. Modified slightly, ARM-PCR produced TCR beta libraries over three nested multiplex PCR rounds. Running roughly 10 cycles apiece, the first two PCR rounds relied on TRBV1-TRBV30 forward primers together with a C-beta reverse primer. TCRdb re-analysed the multiplex PCR reads in MiXCR, keeping a single row per CDR3 protein. The repertoire includes over 100,000 distinct CDR3 sequences, about two thirds of them detected once, and 8.1% sits in the top ten. Co-extracting RNA and DNA was done with roughly 17-34 mg of unsorted bulk tissue as input. The sample consisted of tumor-adjacent normal liver tissue. These receptors came from an older woman with primary liver carcinoma and hepatitis B virus infection.

This clonotype was observed many times. This chain uses TRBV4-1 with TRBJ2-5; perhaps TRBD2 as D (5 bases). The germline V gene encodes CDR1 MGHRA and CDR2 YSYEKL. CDR3 length: 17 residues. V shed 1 base and J shed 2 bases, with 17 bases lying between them. CDR3 protein: CASSQGTARLLQETQYF. CDR3 bases: TGCGCCAGCAGCCAAGGGACGGCCCGACTATTACAAGAGACCCAGTACTTC.

This clonotype was seen only once. A much larger clone lies a single base off, so this may be a read error. The chain uses TRBV5-8 and TRBJ1-1; D is possibly TRBD1 (5 bases). The CDR3 loop spans 13 amino acids. Germline V gives CDR1 SGHTS, CDR2 YDEGEE. For the CDR3, the DNA is TGTGCCGGCAGCTGGGGGATGAACACTGAAGCTTTCTTT. Translating it yields CAGSWGMNTEAFF.

This chain uses TRBV6-5 with TRBJ2-3, with D uncertain. CDR1 and CDR2 (germline): MNHEY, SVGAGI. V lost 7 bases to trimming and J lost 11 bases, with 22 bases between them. The CDR3 is 14 amino acids. The CDR3 coding sequence is TGTGCCAGCATCAGATTATCTGGGTCAGATGTGCAGTATTTT. This encodes CASIRLSGSDVQYF.